The clone carrying this T cell receptor (beta chain) is a singleton in its sample. Its antigen is not known. This CDR3 is built from 14 residues. V lost 6 bases and J lost 5; bases outside the gene matches: 6. CDR1 ENHRY and CDR2 SYGVKD come from the germline V gene. Repertoires were generated with immunoSEQ multiplex PCR, while TCRdb's copy carries only in-frame clones and drops some. This sample has about 30,000 clones; about 88% occur once, and the top ten carry approximately 7%. This sample stems from a study of T cell responses to AZD1222 COVID-19 vaccine. Background on the study: Doses given second, at about 4 or about 12 weeks, were pooled. General study results and limits: Donors skewed white British and female; clonal diversity was possibly underestimated.

V is TRBV10-3 and J is TRBJ2-7; 11 nucleotides match TRBD1. Source: peripheral blood, taken on day 0 of AZD1222 vaccination. This TCR was sampled from an adult in good health. The CDR3 DNA follows: TGTGCCATCAGGAGGACAGGGGGCACCAACGAGCAGTACTTC. Translated: CAIRRTGGTNEQYF.